This T cell receptor beta chain was recovered during a study of blood T cell repertoires in COVID-19. About the study: Acute and convalescent COVID-19 specimens originated in the United States, Italy and Spain. Sample material is recorded as cDNA or gDNA derived from T cells, B-cell-depleted T cells, or PBMCs.

Authors' processing steps: Amplification from reference gene primers served as the basis for estimated nucleated cell counts. Assay: immunoSEQ multiplex PCR; the TCRdb copy retains only in-frame clones and omits some. V and J calls plus clone size are reproduced from that table; the DNA served to infer D and trimming. The repertoire includes hundreds of thousands of clones, about 80% of them detected once, and approximately 3.2% sits in the top ten. Germline loops: CDR1 MGHRA, CDR2 YSYEKL. The CDR3 covers 20 residues. V gave up 0 bases and J gave up 7 bases; unmatched junction bases: 18. In this sample, this clone turned up a few times.

The receptor was derived from a woman aged 80 or older with acute or convalescent COVID-19. The sequenced material came from peripheral blood. The chain combines TRBV4-1 with TRBJ1-5, with 10 bases aligning to TRBD1. The CDR3 nucleotides read TGCGCCAGCAGCCAAGACCCACTGCGACCTCGGACAGGGGGAAAGCAGCCCCAGCATTTT. It specifies CASSQDPLRPRTGGKQPQHF.